These 29 T cell receptor beta chains came from one sample sequenced in a study of T cell repertoires in aging, cancer and after chemotherapy. A mixed TRB-A/B primer pool amplified rearranged TRB by multiplex touch-down PCR. MiXCR was run by TCRdb on the multiplex PCR reads, yielding one entry per CDR3 protein. The data contain about 8,700 distinct CDR3 sequences, roughly a third of them seen just once; the ten biggest clones take up 3% to 4%. Amplification of TCR beta used genomic DNA extracted from peripheral blood. Specimen: blood. These receptors were taken from a human donor in good health.

Only a few counts were recorded for this clonotype. The chain has TRBV20-1 and TRBJ2-5, with D maybe TRBD2 (6 bases). CDR1 and CDR2 (germline): DFQATT, SNEGSKA (reference sequence). Between the trimmed V and J ends, which lost 3 bases and 1 base, there was a span of 9 bases. The CDR3 runs to 13 residues. CDR3 in DNA: TGCAGTGCTAGGGCGGGATTCCAAGAGACCCAGTACTTC. Translation: CSARAGFQETQYF.

This clonotype came up a few times. This chain links TRBV19 with TRBJ2-1; 13 bases align to TRBD2. The V gene end was trimmed by 8 bases and the J gene end by 7 bases; junction bases not matched to a gene: 5. In germline, CDR1 is LNHDA, CDR2 SQIVND (reference sequence). The CDR3 spans 14 residues. The CDR3 loop is CASRTSGRGNEQFF. CDR3 bases: TGTGCCAGTCGAACTAGCGGGAGGGGAAATGAGCAGTTCTTC.

This clonotype was counted only a few times. The chain links TRBV20-1 to TRBJ2-2; no definite D call. The CDR3 length is 12 residues. Looked up from germline, CDR1 is DFQATT and CDR2 is SNEGSKA (reference sequence). Trimming removed 1 base at V and 6 bases at J, with 6 bases between. CDR3 in amino acids: CSARVIAGELFF. The CDR3, as DNA: TGCAGTGCTAGAGTCATAGCCGGGGAGCTGTTTTTT.

This clonotype ranks as medium-sized (0.01 to 0.1%). The chain joins TRBV6-5 to TRBJ2-7; tentative D call: TRBD2 (6 bases). Germline V gene sequence: CDR1 MNHEY, CDR2 SVGAGI. Trimming pared 2 bases from V and 0 bases from J, leaving 11 bases between. The CDR3 runs to 15 residues. In DNA form, the CDR3 reads TGTGCCAGCAGTTACGGAGGGGCTCTCTCCTACGAGCAGTACTTC. It is translated as CASSYGGALSYEQYF.

Concerning this clonotype itself: The junction differs from germline at one of its ends, possibly a read error. Here the CDR3 DNA reads TGTGCCAGCATTTACCCCAGGGCCACTGAAGCTTTCTTT. It encodes CASIYPRATEAFF. The V gene is TRBV6-2 or TRBV6-3, the J gene TRBJ1-1, with D perhaps matching TRBD1 (5 bases). Germline loops: CDR1 MNHEY, CDR2 SVGEGT. The CDR3 has 13 amino acids.

In this sample, this clonotype turned up a few times. The chain has TRBV20-1 and TRBJ2-1, with D unclear. CDR1 is DFQATT and CDR2 is SNEGSKA in the germline V gene (reference sequence). Trimming cost V 6 bases and J 5 bases, with 17 bases left between them. The CDR3 runs 14 residues. CDR3 residues: CSASRGRINNEQFF. CDR3 sequence (DNA): TGCAGTGCCAGCCGAGGTCGAATAAACAATGAGCAGTTCTTC.

This clonotype has more than one count but fewer than ten. The chain joins TRBV18 to TRBJ2-7; D ambiguous. The CDR3 is 12 amino acids. V was clipped by 2 bases and J by 5 bases, with 7 bases between them. Germline-derived CDR1 and CDR2 are KGHSH and LQKENI. The CDR3 loop is CASSPVGNEQYF. The CDR3 coding sequence is TGTGCCAGCTCACCAGTGGGTAACGAGCAGTACTTC.

In this sample, this clonotype turned up a few times. This sequence joins TRBV27 and TRBJ1-4; TRBD1 matches at 9 bases. The trim removed 5 bases at V and 8 bases at J, leaving 9 bases unmatched. Germline values: CDR1 MNHEY, CDR2 SMNVEV (reference sequence). The CDR3 consists of 15 residues. CDR3 nucleotide sequence: TGTGCCAGCAGTGATATCGGGACAGGGAAGGAAAAACTGTTTTTT. Encoded protein: CASSDIGTGKEKLFF.

CDR3 sequence reads: CASSLASEIYEQYF. The DNA of the CDR3 is TGTGCCAGCAGTTTAGCATCGGAAATCTACGAGCAGTACTTC. The J gene is TRBJ2-7, the V gene TRBV12-3 or TRBV12-4; D is ambiguous. The CDR3 loop spans 14 amino acids. V shed 0 bases and J shed 3 bases, with 9 bases lying between them.

This clonotype was detected a few times. This chain connects TRBV29-1 to TRBJ1-4, with TRBD1 matching over 7 bases. The V gene's germline CDR1 is SQVTM and CDR2 ANQGSEA. CDR3 length: 14 amino acids. J gave up 4 bases and V 4 bases, and 6 bases lay outside the gene matches. The CDR3 coding sequence is TGCAGCGTTGTCACCGGGACAGATAATGAAAAACTGTTTTTT. Translation gives CSVVTGTDNEKLFF.

By share, this clonotype counts as medium-sized. The chain employs TRBV6-5 and TRBJ2-7; 10 bases are shared with TRBD2. Trimming at V came to 2 bases and at J to 3 bases, leaving 7 bases not matched to a gene. CDR1 MNHEY and CDR2 SVGAGI come from the germline V gene. CDR3 length: 16 residues. CDR3 region: CASSYDALAGIYEQYF. DNA for the CDR3: TGTGCCAGCAGTTACGATGCACTAGCGGGAATCTACGAGCAGTACTTC.

This clonotype was seen a few times. J is TRBJ1-2 and V is TRBV7-2; maybe TRBD1 (6 bases). CDR3 length: 14 amino acids. The germline V gene has CDR1 SGHTA and CDR2 FQGNSA. V shed 0 bases and J shed 8 bases, with 13 bases lying between them. The CDR3 sequence: CASSLAPGAGGYTF. The CDR3 DNA is TGTGCCAGCAGCTTAGCGCCGGGGGCTGGGGGCTACACCTTC.

The CDR3 is CASSFDGNTEAFF. The CDR3, as DNA: TGTGCCAGCAGTTTCGACGGGAACACTGAAGCTTTCTTT. The chain employs TRBV7-2 and TRBJ1-1, with D hard to call. Germline V gene data show CDR1 as SGHTA and CDR2 as FQGNSA. This CDR3 spans 13 amino acids. Trimming removed 6 bases at V and 1 base at J, with 9 bases between. Together with reference TRBV7-2 and TRBJ1-1, the CDR3 gives the full variable domain: GAGVSQSPSNKVTEKGKDVELRCDPISGHTALYWYRQSLGQGLEFLIYFQGNSAPDKSGLPSDRFSAERTGGSVSTLTIQRTQQEDSAVYLCASSFDGNTEAFFGQGTRLTVV.

V and J are TRBV20-1 and TRBJ2-3, with 10 positions matching TRBD2. Looked up from germline, CDR1 is DFQATT and CDR2 is SNEGSKA (reference sequence). The CDR3 loop spans 15 amino acids. After removal of 5 bases from V and 3 bases from J, the junction contained 8 bases not matched to a gene. The CDR3 DNA sequence: TGCAGTGCTGGGCGGGCTAGCGGGAGAACAGATACGCAGTATTTT. This codes for CSAGRASGRTDTQYF.

Only a few counts were recorded for this clonotype. The J gene is TRBJ1-1, the V gene TRBV6-5; D is uncertain. The germline CDR1 and CDR2 sequences are MNHEY and SVGAGI. Trimming removed 1 base at V and 0 bases at J, with 18 bases between. This CDR3 is built from 18 residues. CDR3 region: CASSYLRPPGSMNTEAFF. CDR3 bases: TGTGCCAGCAGTTACTTACGACCCCCGGGGAGCATGAACACTGAAGCTTTCTTT.

In the case of this clonotype: A clone one base away is much larger, so this may be a read error. The chain has TRBV29-1 and TRBJ1-6; D is perhaps TRBD1 (6 bases). V was pared by 6 bases and J by 3 bases, with 9 bases between. This CDR3 is built from 13 residues. The germline CDR1 and CDR2 sequences are SQVTM and ANQGSEA. CDR3 in DNA: TGCAGCGTACGACAGGTCTATAATTCACCCCTCCACTTT. Translated: CSVRQVYNSPLHF.

This clonotype has only one observation. CDR3 coding DNA: TGCAGTGCTCCAGGGGGGCACACTGAAGCTTTCTTT. This translates into CSAPGGHTEAFF. The chain joins TRBV20-1 to TRBJ1-1; 7 bases agree with TRBD1. The CDR3 runs to 12 residues. V lost 5 bases and J lost 3; bases outside the gene matches: 3. The germline V gene has CDR1 DFQATT and CDR2 SNEGSKA (reference sequence).

CDR3 DNA: TGTGCCAGCTCACCACCGGGAACAGGGGGAAGCAATCAGCCCCAGCATTTT. Protein: CASSPPGTGGSNQPQHF. The genes are TRBV18 and TRBJ1-5, with 8 bases aligning to TRBD1. Trimming cost V 0 bases and J 1 base; bases outside gene matches: 5. CDR1 and CDR2 (germline): KGHSH, LQKENI. The CDR3 has 17 residues.

About this clonotype: One base away lies a much larger clone, so this may be a sequencing read error. The V and J genes are TRBV29-1 and TRBJ2-1, with D perhaps TRBD2 (6 bases). Near its end, the DNA agrees better with TRBJ2-7, so the J call may be wrong. This CDR3 contains 11 residues. CDR1 SQVTM and CDR2 ANQGSEA come from the germline V gene. The CDR3 region has the DNA TGCAGCGTTGGGACGCGGGATGAGCAGTACTTC. Translated: CSVGTRDEQYF.

This clonotype was observed a handful of times. J is TRBJ2-2 and V is TRBV29-1; 14 bases line up with TRBD2. With 6 bases clipped from V and 5 bases from J, the junction kept 2 bases outside the gene matches. Germline CDR1 and CDR2: SQVTM and ANQGSEA. The CDR3 has 14 amino acids. The CDR3 nucleotides read TGCAGCGTGGGGACTAGCGGGAGAACCGGGGAGCTGTTTTTT. Translation: CSVGTSGRTGELFF.

The chain joins TRBV12-3 or TRBV12-4 to TRBJ2-1; 7 nucleotides match TRBD1. The V and J ends lost 8 bases and 9 bases, in that order; junction bases with no gene match: 13. The CDR3 runs to 14 residues. CDR3 region: CASVSAGGRREQFF. CDR3 nucleotide sequence: TGTGCCAGCGTATCGGCAGGGGGTCGACGTGAGCAGTTCTTC.

A few counts support this clonotype. CDR3 sequence reads: CASRQGAYNEQFF. CDR3 bases: TGTGCCAGCAGACAGGGGGCCTACAATGAGCAGTTCTTC. This chain joins TRBV12-3 or TRBV12-4 and TRBJ2-1; 8 bases map to TRBD1. V shed 6 bases, J shed 2 bases, and the junction held 0 bases outside the gene matches. The CDR3 has 13 amino acids.

The genes are TRBV27 and TRBJ1-5; 11 positions match TRBD1. The CDR3 length is 16 residues. The germline V gene encodes CDR1 MNHEY and CDR2 SMNVEV (reference sequence). Trimming cost V 4 bases and J 6 bases; bases outside gene matches: 8. CDR3 nucleotide sequence: TGTGCCAGCAGTTCCAGGACAGGGGGCGCAGGTCAGCCCCAGCATTTT. This sequence encodes CASSSRTGGAGQPQHF.

This clonotype was observed a few times. V and J are TRBV27 and TRBJ2-7; D may be TRBD2 (6 bases). The germline V gene encodes CDR1 MNHEY and CDR2 SMNVEV (reference sequence). The CDR3 has 18 residues. The V gene lost 2 bases and the J gene lost 2 bases, with 22 bases spanning the gap. DNA for the CDR3: TGTGCCAGCAGTTTACGGGGAGGAAATAAGGCAGGCACCTACGAGCAGTACTTC. Translating gives CASSLRGGNKAGTYEQYF.

This clonotype was found a few times. J is TRBJ1-5 and V is TRBV6-1; perhaps TRBD1 as D (5 bases). The ends were cut back, 1 base at V and 9 bases at J, with 13 bases in the middle. The germline V gene has CDR1 MNHNS and CDR2 SASEGT. The CDR3 consists of 14 residues. The CDR3 reads CASSEGAGPRPQHF. The DNA for the CDR3 is TGTGCCAGCAGTGAAGGGGCAGGGCCTAGGCCCCAGCATTTT.

This clonotype was recorded once. The genes are TRBV29-1 and TRBJ1-2, with D possibly TRBD1 on 5 matching bases. CDR3 size: 12 residues. Trimming cost V 3 bases and J 4 bases, with 9 bases left between them. Germline V lookup: CDR1 SQVTM, CDR2 ANQGSEA. As DNA, the CDR3 is TGCAGCGTTGAGGGGGGAGGCTATGGCTACACCTTC. It codes for CSVEGGGYGYTF.

This sequence joins TRBV7-4 and TRBJ2-7, with D maybe TRBD1 (5 bases). Germline V lookup: CDR1 SGHVT, CDR2 SQSDAQ. This CDR3 is 11 amino acids long. V was cut by 5 bases and J by 4 bases, with 6 bases left in between. The chain's CDR3 is CASSHRYEQYF. Written as DNA, the CDR3 is TGTGCCAGCAGCCACAGGTACGAGCAGTACTTC.

This clonotype has more than one count but fewer than ten. The V call is TRBV30, the J call TRBJ2-6; 9 nucleotides line up with TRBD2. The CDR3 is made up of 19 amino acids. V shed 4 bases, J shed 3 bases, and the junction held 16 bases outside the gene matches. CDR1 is GTSNPN, CDR2 SVGIG, per germline (reference sequence). This CDR3 is CAWNNAGAGGPLGANVLTF. In DNA, the CDR3 is TGTGCCTGGAACAATGCAGGGGCGGGAGGGCCCCTTGGGGCCAACGTCCTGACTTTC. Drawing the rest from reference TRBV30 and TRBJ2-6, the complete variable domain is SQTIHQWPATLVQPVGSPLSLECTVEGTSNPNLYWYRQAAGRGLQLLFYSVGIGQISSEVPQNLSASRPQDRQFILSSKKLLLSDSGFYLCAWNNAGAGGPLGANVLTFGAGSRLTVL.

This clonotype has a handful of counts. This chain links TRBV30 with TRBJ1-1; weak D call: TRBD1 (6 bases). Per the germline V gene, CDR1 is GTSNPN and CDR2 is SVGIG (reference sequence). Trimming left V 2 bases short and J 13 bases short, with 23 bases between. This CDR3 region has 14 residues. CDR3 coding DNA: TGTGCCTGGAGTCAATACAGGGTACACCCCCGTAGTTTCTTT. This codes for CAWSQYRVHPRSFF.